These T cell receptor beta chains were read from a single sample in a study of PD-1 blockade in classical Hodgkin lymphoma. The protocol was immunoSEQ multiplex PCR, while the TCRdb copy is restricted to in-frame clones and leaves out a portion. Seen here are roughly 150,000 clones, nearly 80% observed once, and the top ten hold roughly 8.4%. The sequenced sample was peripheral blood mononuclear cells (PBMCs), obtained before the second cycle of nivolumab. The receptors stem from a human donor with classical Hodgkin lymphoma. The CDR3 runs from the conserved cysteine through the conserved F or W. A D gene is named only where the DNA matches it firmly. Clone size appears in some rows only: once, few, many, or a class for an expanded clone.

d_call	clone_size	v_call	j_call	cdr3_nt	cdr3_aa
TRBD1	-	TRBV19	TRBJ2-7	TGTGCCAGTGGGACAGAGTCTCCCTACGAGCAGTACTTC	CASGTESPYEQYF
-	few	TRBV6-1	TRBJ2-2	TGTGCCAGCAGTGCCAAACAGGGAAGGGAAACCGGGGAGCTGTTTTTT	CASSAKQGRETGELFF
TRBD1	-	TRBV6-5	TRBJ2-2	TGTGCCAGCAGTAGGGACAGGGTGACCACCGGGGAGCTGTTTTTT	CASSRDRVTTGELFF
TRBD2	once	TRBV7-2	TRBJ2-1	TGTGCCAGCAGCCGTACAGCGGGAGGTCCCTACAATGAGCAGTTCTTC	CASSRTAGGPYNEQFF
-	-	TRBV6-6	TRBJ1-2	TGTGCCAGCAGTTACTCTTACAGGGCTCGTGGCTACACCTTC	CASSYSYRARGYTF
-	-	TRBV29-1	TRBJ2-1	TGCAGCGTTACAAGAGGGCCGAGGCGGGAGCAGTTCTTC	CSVTRGPRREQFF
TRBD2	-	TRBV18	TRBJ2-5	TGTGCCAGCTCACCTACTTTAGCGGGCGGGGAGACCCAGTACTTC	CASSPTLAGGETQYF
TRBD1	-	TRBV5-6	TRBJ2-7	TGTGCCAGCAGCTTGACAGGGGGCGAGCAGTACTTC	CASSLTGGEQYF
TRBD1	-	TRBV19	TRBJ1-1	TGTGCCAGTAGTATCGACAGGGGTGGCACTGAAGCTTTCTTT	CASSIDRGGTEAFF
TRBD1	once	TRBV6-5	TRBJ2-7	TGCGCCAGCAGCCAAGATGGACAGGGGGACTACGAGCAGTACTTC	CASSQDGQGDYEQYF
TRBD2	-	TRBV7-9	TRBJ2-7	TGTGCCAGCAGCCGTACTAGCGGGGGGGCTGACACCTACGAGCAGTACTTC	CASSRTSGGADTYEQYF
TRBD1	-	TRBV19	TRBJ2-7	TGTGCCAGTAGTATCGGGACAGCCTCCTACGAGCAGTACTTC	CASSIGTASYEQYF
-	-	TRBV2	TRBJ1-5	TGTGCCAGCAGCGAAGCGCACAACCTCCAGCATTTT	CASSEAHNLQHF
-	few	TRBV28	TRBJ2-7	TGTGCCAGCAGTTTATCGGCAGGGGGGAACGAGCAGTACTTC	CASSLSAGGNEQYF
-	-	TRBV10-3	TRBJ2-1	TGTGCCATCAGTGAGTCCTCCGGGACTGGCAACAATGAGCAGTTCTTC	CAISESSGTGNNEQFF
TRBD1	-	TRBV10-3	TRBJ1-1	TGTGCCATCACGCGAGAGGGGGCTTATGTTGAAGCTTTCTTT	CAITREGAYVEAFF
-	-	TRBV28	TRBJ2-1	TGTGCCAGCAGTTTATACTACGGGGGCTACAATGAGCAGTTCTTC	CASSLYYGGYNEQFF
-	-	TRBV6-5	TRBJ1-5	TGTGCCAGCACGCCAGGACTCTATCAGCCCCAGCATTTT	CASTPGLYQPQHF